This entry lists 3 T cell receptor beta chains sequenced from one sample in a study of CD8+CD57+ T cells in acquired aplastic anemia. Patients sequenced had flow cytometry evidence of CD8+CD57+ cell expansion. Using genomic DNA as the template, TCR beta VDJ and CDR3 profiling was carried out. A single record per CDR3 protein comes from TCRdb applying MiXCR to the reads. This table holds about 160,000 distinct CDR3 sequences, 70% to 75% found once. Sequenced: sorted CD4+, CD8+, or CD8+CD57+ T cells (not recorded which) from PBMCs. The receptors come from a human donor with aplastic anemia.

This clonotype was counted once. The chain combines TRBV10-2 with TRBJ1-2; no clear D. Trimming took off 5 bases at V and 10 bases at J, with 17 bases between the two ends. CDR3 size: 13 residues. Germline V gene sequence: CDR1 WSHSY, CDR2 SAAADI. The CDR3: CASSIGRGIDYTF. For the CDR3, the DNA is TGCGCCAGCAGTATTGGTCGAGGGATTGACTACACCTTC.

This clonotype showed up many times. The V call is TRBV5-6, the J call TRBJ2-3; a possible D gene is TRBD2 (5 bases). V lost 1 base and J lost 4, with 16 bases in between. The CDR3 length is 16 residues. Germline lookup yields CDR1 SGHDT and CDR2 YYEEEE. The CDR3 DNA follows: TGTGCCAGCAGCTTGTGGGTAGGGAGCCCTGCAGATACGCAGTATTTT. Amino acids: CASSLWVGSPADTQYF.

This clonotype showed up just once. The rearrangement joins TRBV19 to TRBJ2-2, with unresolved D. Germline V gene data show CDR1 as LNHDA and CDR2 as SQIVND (reference sequence). The CDR3 has 12 amino acids. Trimming removed 3 bases at V and 6 bases at J, with 5 bases between. The CDR3 here is CASSIRAGELFF. DNA for the CDR3: TGTGCCAGTAGTATCCGTGCCGGGGAGCTGTTTTTT.